A selection of T cell receptor beta chains follows, all from one sample in a study of T cell changes during pregnancy in multiple sclerosis. Generated by immunoSEQ multiplex PCR, the TCRdb table keeps only in-frame clones and is missing some. The profile shows 50,000 or so clones, nearly 95% of them singletons. Here the sequenced sample was CD4+ T cells from peripheral blood mononuclear cells, taken in the second trimester of pregnancy. These receptors originate from a female donor with multiple sclerosis, enrolled in a pregnancy study. Each CDR3 is given without its conserved first and last residue.

v_gene: TRBV5-1
j_gene: TRBJ2-2
CDR3aa: ASSSGHGNTGELF

v_gene: TRBV12-5
j_gene: TRBJ1-5
CDR3aa: ASRGSGNQPQH

v_gene: TRBV6-1
j_gene: TRBJ2-7
CDR3aa: ASSVGSPGSYEQY

v_gene: TRBV1
j_gene: TRBJ1-1
CDR3aa: TSSPLCLQDSYEAF

v_gene: TRBV7-2
j_gene: TRBJ1-5
CDR3aa: ASSYRGSQPQH

v_gene: TRBV6-5
j_gene: TRBJ1-2
CDR3aa: ASSYSTRGSHYGYT

v_gene: TRBV19
j_gene: TRBJ1-6
CDR3aa: ASRRAVDNSPLH

v_gene: TRBV2
j_gene: TRBJ1-1
CDR3aa: ASSEAWTGSAF

v_gene: TRBV5-5
j_gene: TRBJ1-4
CDR3aa: ASSVGTVDEKLF

v_gene: TRBV18
j_gene: TRBJ1-3
CDR3aa: ASSPPQVYSGNTIY

v_gene: TRBV9
j_gene: TRBJ2-1
CDR3aa: ASSLGLAGGPGAYNEQF

v_gene: TRBV7-2
j_gene: TRBJ2-7
CDR3aa: ASSLVSGNSQQY

v_gene: TRBV19
j_gene: TRBJ1-1
CDR3aa: ASSIGLLNTEAF

v_gene: TRBV6-5
j_gene: TRBJ1-5
CDR3aa: ASRRDLSNQPQH

v_gene: TRBV19
j_gene: TRBJ1-3
CDR3aa: ASSIGTGIENTIY

v_gene: TRBV5-1
j_gene: TRBJ2-5
CDR3aa: ASSLAGGSETQY

v_gene: TRBV7-2
j_gene: TRBJ2-5
CDR3aa: ASSFKRGVQETQY

v_gene: TRBV19
j_gene: TRBJ1-5
CDR3aa: ASSSQDRGPHQPQH

v_gene: TRBV9
j_gene: TRBJ2-6
CDR3aa: ASSATQKTGIDSGANVLT

v_gene: TRBV27
j_gene: TRBJ1-6
CDR3aa: ASSLQGAGNSPLH

v_gene: TRBV19
j_gene: TRBJ2-2
CDR3aa: ASSMETEWGELF

v_gene: TRBV5-1
j_gene: TRBJ2-6
CDR3aa: ASSPGGGGGANVLT

v_gene: TRBV20-1
j_gene: TRBJ1-2
CDR3aa: SAPRGLGYT

v_gene: TRBV15
j_gene: TRBJ1-3
CDR3aa: ATSRGPGGSVIPGNTIY

v_gene: TRBV6-1
j_gene: TRBJ2-7
CDR3aa: ASSETAGSYEQY

v_gene: TRBV18
j_gene: TRBJ2-7
CDR3aa: ASSPVRGGYEQY

v_gene: TRBV7-9
j_gene: TRBJ2-3
CDR3aa: ASSRLAGGVSGTDTQY

v_gene: TRBV5-5
j_gene: TRBJ1-3
CDR3aa: ASSFQGPSSGNTIY

v_gene: TRBV6-4
j_gene: TRBJ2-3
CDR3aa: ASSDTSGGTDTQY

v_gene: TRBV6-6
j_gene: TRBJ1-2
CDR3aa: ASSYPTGNYGYT

v_gene: TRBV10-2
j_gene: TRBJ1-1
CDR3aa: ASSARQGATEAF

v_gene: TRBV7-9
j_gene: TRBJ2-5
CDR3aa: ASSSTGTAKATQY

v_gene: TRBV5-8
j_gene: TRBJ1-5
CDR3aa: ASSLTGYSNQPQH

v_gene: TRBV11-2
j_gene: TRBJ1-6
CDR3aa: ASSLDRANSPLH

v_gene: TRBV11-2
j_gene: TRBJ2-5
CDR3aa: ASSSGVRGGGETQY

v_gene: TRBV6-4
j_gene: TRBJ1-2
CDR3aa: ASSDLGAGTAYGYT

v_gene: TRBV9
j_gene: TRBJ2-1
CDR3aa: ASSVSGGANNEQF

v_gene: TRBV9
j_gene: TRBJ2-6
CDR3aa: ASGRGGGSGANVLT

v_gene: TRBV7-8
j_gene: TRBJ2-5
CDR3aa: ASRYRSQETQY

v_gene: TRBV25-1
j_gene: TRBJ2-2
CDR3aa: ASRDRTNTGELF